This TCR beta chain stems from a study of blood T cells in healthy people across ages. Study results and caveats: Diversity was higher, and naive CD4+ cells more numerous, in long-lived donors than in aged donors. Naive T cell percentage by flow cytometry tracked strongly with beta diversity.

Sample-barcoded 5' priming and a J-beta primer mix drove a second PCR of 7 to 11 cycles. TCRdb used MiXCR to reprocess the 5' RACE reads, holding one entry per CDR3 protein. The sample records 600,000 to 1,000,000 distinct CDR3 sequences, 55% to 70% being singletons. Total RNA was isolated from each sample in quantities of at least 6 micrograms. This CDR3 has 15 residues. Unmatched junction bases numbered 4, after V lost 4 bases and J lost 0 bases. CDR1 MNHEY and CDR2 SVGAGI come from the germline V gene. As concerns this clonotype: Its specificity is not known.

This TCR came from a young man in good health. The chain employs TRBV6-5 and TRBJ2-7; 9 bases match TRBD2. Material for sequencing was blood. The CDR3 nucleotides are TGTGCCAGCAGTTTACAGACTAGCGGCTCCTACGAGCAGTACTTC. It encodes CASSLQTSGSYEQYF.